These 17 T cell receptor beta chains originate from one sample sequenced in a study of regulatory T cells in long-lasting Graves disease. Construction of TCR beta libraries relied on iRepertoire HTBI primers and on Arm-PCR targeting CDR3 regions. TCRdb re-derived calls from the multiplex PCR reads in MiXCR, one entry per CDR3 protein. The data show 450,000 to 650,000 distinct CDR3 sequences, 16% seen once. Time point defined: newly diagnosed GD, antithyroid drugs for less than 3 months. PBMCs provided the RNA from which the TCR library was made. These records were also assigned to another study, of T cells in Graves' hyperthyroidism and ophthalmopathy.

This material consisted of peripheral blood mononuclear cells (PBMCs), taken at new diagnosis, from a patient treated with antithyroid drugs. Every receptor here comes from a middle-aged woman with Graves disease.

Comment on this clonotype: This probably arose from a read error, given a far larger clone one base away. The chain couples TRBV2 to TRBJ2-5; D is uncertain. CDR3 size: 15 residues. V shed 8 bases and J shed 0 bases, with 16 bases lying between them. Germline loops: CDR1 SNHLY, CDR2 FYNNEI. The CDR3 sequence: CASGFLRFHQETQYF. The CDR3 nucleotides are TGTGCCAGCGGTTTCCTGCGGTTCCACCAAGAGACCCAGTACTTC.

The chain has TRBV6-1 and TRBJ2-7, with TRBD1 matching 10 bases. Per the germline V gene, CDR1 is MNHNS and CDR2 is SASEGT. The CDR3 has 17 residues. V lost 7 bases to trimming and J lost 2 bases; unmatched junction nucleotides: 14. CDR3 in amino acids: CASTLGTGAPPAYEQYF. CDR3 nucleotides: TGTGCCAGCACTCTCGGGACAGGGGCCCCCCCCGCCTACGAGCAGTACTTC.

This clonotype was seen many times. The genes are TRBV6-1 and TRBJ1-1; D might be TRBD1 (5 bases). Per the germline V gene, CDR1 is MNHNS and CDR2 is SASEGT. The CDR3 is made up of 18 amino acids. The V end lost 7 bases, the J end lost 0 bases, and 24 bases lay between the germline ends. The CDR3 reads CASTFPDTDGPLNTEAFF. The DNA for the CDR3 is TGTGCCAGCACCTTCCCGGACACGGACGGACCTTTGAACACTGAAGCTTTCTTT.

This chain links TRBV7-9 with TRBJ2-3; D tentatively fits TRBD1 or TRBD2 (5 bases each). Looked up from germline, CDR1 is SEHNR and CDR2 is FQNEAQ (reference sequence). This CDR3 comprises 15 residues. V shed 5 bases and J shed 2 bases, with 14 bases lying between them. This CDR3 is CASSPRDRNTDTQYF. CDR3 DNA sequence: TGTGCCAGCAGCCCACGGGACCGAAACACAGATACGCAGTATTTT.

This clonotype has a count of ten or more. The V and J genes are TRBV7-8 and TRBJ2-7, with unresolved D. The V end lost 2 bases, the J end lost 4 bases, and 9 bases lay between the germline ends. CDR1 is SGHVS, CDR2 FQNEAQ, per germline. The CDR3 length is 13 residues. The CDR3: CASSLTQQYEQYF. The CDR3 region has the DNA TGTGCCAGCAGCTTAACACAGCAATACGAGCAGTACTTC.

V usage is TRBV19 and J usage is TRBJ2-3, with D tentatively TRBD2 (6 bases). Per germline, CDR1 LNHDA and CDR2 SQIVND (reference sequence). V was clipped by 9 bases and J by 6 bases, with 13 bases between them. There are 12 residues in the CDR3. The CDR3 reads CASGTRSDTQYF. The CDR3 DNA is TGTGCCAGCGGGACTCGCTCGGATACGCAGTATTTT.

This clonotype showed up just a few times. The chain joins TRBV29-1 to TRBJ1-2, with 9 bases that match TRBD1. Germline V gene sequence: CDR1 SQVTM, CDR2 ANQGSEA. The ends lost 6 bases at V and 6 bases at J; junction bases unmatched: 14. The CDR3 runs 15 residues. Written as DNA, the CDR3 is TGCAGCGTCGTCGGGCGATTTTGGACAGGGGATGGCTACACCTTC. Its protein is CSVVGRFWTGDGYTF. The full variable domain, completed using reference TRBV29-1 and TRBJ1-2, is SAVISQKPSRDICQRGTSLTIQCQVDSQVTMMFWYRQQPGQSLTLIATANQGSEATYESGFVIDKFPISRPNLTFSTLTVSNMSPEDSSIYLCSVVGRFWTGDGYTFGSGTRLTVV.

Note on this clonotype: Just one base apart from a much larger clone, this may be a read error. The rearrangement links TRBV9 to TRBJ1-1, with D possibly being TRBD1 (5 bases). The CDR3 has 13 amino acids. Germline-derived CDR1 and CDR2 are SGDLS and YYNGEE. This chain's CDR3 is CAGSVTGDTEAFF. The CDR3, as DNA: TGTGCCGGCAGCGTAACGGGGGACACTGAAGCTTTCTTT.

About this clonotype itself: As the CDR3 is not closed by the conserved phenylalanine or tryptophan, this likely results from a read error. This chain links TRBV7-7 with TRBJ1-5; no clear D gene. Germline V gene lookup returns CDR1 SSHAT and CDR2 FNYEAQ (reference sequence). CDR3 size: 13 residues. The CDR3 DNA reads as TGTGCTAGCAGCTTAGACGTGGATCAGCCCCAGCATTCT. Translating gives CASSLDVDQPQHS.

The V and J genes are TRBV5-1 and TRBJ1-4; D unclear. Looked up from germline, CDR1 is SGHRS and CDR2 is YFSETQ. Trimming left V 7 bases short and J 1 base short, with 11 bases between. The CDR3 runs 14 residues. The CDR3 protein is CASHTGGTNEKLFF. The CDR3 nucleotides read TGCGCCAGCCATACGGGAGGAACTAATGAAAAACTGTTTTTT.

The rearrangement links TRBV20-1 to TRBJ1-5; D remains unclear. This CDR3 has 15 residues. Germline V gene data show CDR1 as DFQATT and CDR2 as SNEGSKA (reference sequence). Trimming took off 0 bases at V and 4 bases at J, with 13 bases between the two ends. CDR3 residues: CSARDRLDGNQPQHF. CDR3 in DNA: TGCAGTGCTAGAGATAGGTTAGACGGAAATCAGCCCCAGCATTTT.

V is TRBV14 and J is TRBJ2-5; a weak D match, TRBD2 (6 bases). Germline CDR1 SGHDN, CDR2 FVKESK. V gave up 1 base and J gave up 8 bases, with 17 bases separating them. This CDR3 spans 15 amino acids. The CDR3 nucleotides are TGTGCCAGCAGCCAAGGAGTAGCGGCCCTAGGAACCCAGTACTTC. Its translation is CASSQGVAALGTQYF.

V usage is TRBV19 and J usage is TRBJ1-1; maybe TRBD1 (5 bases). This CDR3 region has 16 residues. V was cut by 1 base and J by 5 bases, with 17 bases left in between. Per germline, CDR1 LNHDA and CDR2 SQIVND (reference sequence). The CDR3 sequence: CASSIALRTGGTEAFF. The CDR3 DNA follows: TGTGCCAGTAGTATAGCTCTCCGCACGGGGGGGACTGAAGCTTTCTTT.

This clonotype was recorded at least ten times. The chain links TRBV4-1 to TRBJ1-1; D gene unclear. The CDR3 extends over 14 amino acids. The germline V gene encodes CDR1 MGHRA and CDR2 YSYEKL. V dropped 0 bases and J dropped 8 bases, with 13 bases sitting between them. DNA of the CDR3: TGCGCCAGCAGCCAAGATCGGGATGCGCCCGAAGCTTTCTTT. Translated: CASSQDRDAPEAFF.

This clonotype came up many times. The chain uses TRBV30 and TRBJ2-3; possibly TRBD1 or TRBD2 for D (5 bases each). The CDR3 has 15 amino acids. Looked up from germline, CDR1 is GTSNPN and CDR2 is SVGIG (reference sequence). Trimming left V 4 bases short and J 5 bases short, with 19 bases between. The CDR3 DNA reads TGTGCCTGGACTGTCGGGGACGCGGAAAAAGATACGCAGTATTTT. Translation gives CAWTVGDAEKDTQYF.

There are many counts of this clonotype. The chain employs TRBV12-3 or TRBV12-4 and TRBJ1-5, with D hard to call. Trimming removed 3 bases from V and 5 bases from J, with 11 bases in between. The CDR3 covers 14 residues. CDR3 DNA sequence: TGTGCCAGCAGTTTTGAGAGACTTGATCAGCCCCAGCATTTT. This encodes CASSFERLDQPQHF.

This chain uses TRBV12-3 or TRBV12-4 with TRBJ2-1; possibly TRBD2 for D (7 bases). V dropped 8 bases and J dropped 7 bases, with 18 bases sitting between them. The CDR3 is 14 amino acids. CDR3 loop: CASQSGGVVNEQFF. CDR3 DNA: TGTGCCAGCCAGTCGGGGGGCGTAGTTAATGAGCAGTTCTTC.